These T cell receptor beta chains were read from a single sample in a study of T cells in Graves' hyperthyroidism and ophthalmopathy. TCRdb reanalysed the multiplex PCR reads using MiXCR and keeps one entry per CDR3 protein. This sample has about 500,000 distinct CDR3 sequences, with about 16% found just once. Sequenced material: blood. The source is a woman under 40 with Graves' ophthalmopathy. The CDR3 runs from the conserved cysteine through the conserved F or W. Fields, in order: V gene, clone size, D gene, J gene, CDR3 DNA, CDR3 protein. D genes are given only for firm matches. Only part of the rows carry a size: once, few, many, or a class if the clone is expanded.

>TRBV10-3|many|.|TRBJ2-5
TGTGCCATCAGTGAGTCGGATGGGAGAAAGGCCCAGTACTTC
CAISESDGRKAQYF
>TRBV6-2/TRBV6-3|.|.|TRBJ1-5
TGTGCCAGCAGTTACAGGCAGTTGAATCAGCCCCAGCATTTT
CASSYRQLNQPQHF
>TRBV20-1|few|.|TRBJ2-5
TGCAGTGCTAGGGACAGATTGGGATTGTTACAAGAGACCCAGTACTTC
CSARDRLGLLQETQYF
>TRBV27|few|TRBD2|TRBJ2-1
TGTGCCAGCAGTTTGATCAGCGGGAGAGTAAATGAGCAGTTCTTC
CASSLISGRVNEQFF
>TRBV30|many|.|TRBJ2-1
TGTGCCTGCCCAACTTCTGTGGATGAGCAGTTCTTC
CACPTSVDEQFF
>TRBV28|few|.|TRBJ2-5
TGTGCCAGCAGTTTTCTTTGGCAGCTACAAGAGACCCAGTACTTC
CASSFLWQLQETQYF
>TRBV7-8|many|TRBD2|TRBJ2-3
TGTGCCAGCAGCCCCGGGCTAGCGGGAGTATTCACAGATACGCAGTATTTT
CASSPGLAGVFTDTQYF
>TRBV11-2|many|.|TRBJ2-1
TGTGCCAGCAGCTTAGATCCCTCGGGATATTATGAGCAGTTCTTC
CASSLDPSGYYEQFF
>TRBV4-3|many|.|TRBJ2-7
TGCGCCAGCAGCGAAGTCTATCCCGGGACCAACTACGAGCAGTACTTC
CASSEVYPGTNYEQYF
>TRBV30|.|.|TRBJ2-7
TGTGCCTGGAGTGTATTCGGGTGCGAGCAGTACTTC
CAWSVFGCEQYF
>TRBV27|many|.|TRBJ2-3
TGTGCCAGCAGTCCAGAGGGGACATGGGAAGATACGCAGTATTTT
CASSPEGTWEDTQYF
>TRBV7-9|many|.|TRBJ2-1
TGTGCCAGCAGCCCAACTCCGGGGGTAGGGCAGTTCTTC
CASSPTPGVGQFF
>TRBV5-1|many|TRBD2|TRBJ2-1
TGCGCCAGCACCGTTGGACTAGCGGGAGACCCCCTCTACAATGAGCAGTTCTTC
CASTVGLAGDPLYNEQFF
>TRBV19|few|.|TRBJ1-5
TGTGCCAGTAGTCAACCAGTCAGATATCAGCCCCAGCATTTT
CASSQPVRYQPQHF
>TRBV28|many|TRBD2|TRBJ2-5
TGTGCCAGCAGTTCAACGACTAGCGGCCAAGAGACCCAGTACTTC
CASSSTTSGQETQYF
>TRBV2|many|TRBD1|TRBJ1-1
TGTGCCAGCAGTCCAGGGGGGTTGGTGAACACTGAAGCTTTCTTT
CASSPGGLVNTEAFF
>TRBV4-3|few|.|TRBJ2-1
TGCGCCAGCAGCCAAGTGGACCGAGATTACAATGAGCAGTTCTTC
CASSQVDRDYNEQFF
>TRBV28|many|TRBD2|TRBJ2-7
TGTGCCAGCAGTACACGCTGGACTAGCGGGTCCTACGAGCAGTACTTC
CASSTRWTSGSYEQYF
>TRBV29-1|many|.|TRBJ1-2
TGCAGCGGGACGACGGGGGAACCCTATGGCTACACCTTC
CSGTTGEPYGYTF
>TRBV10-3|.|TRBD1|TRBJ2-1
TGTGCCATCAGTGATTTAAGGACAGGGGGAGATGAGCAGTTCTTC
CAISDLRTGGDEQFF
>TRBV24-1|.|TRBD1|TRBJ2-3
TGTGCCACCAGTGATGGAGGAACAGGGGGCACAGATACGCAGTATTTT
CATSDGGTGGTDTQYF
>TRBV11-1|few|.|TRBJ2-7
TGTGCCAGCAGCTTGGACCACCTCTCCTACGAGCAGTACTTC
CASSLDHLSYEQYF
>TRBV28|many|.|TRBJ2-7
TGTGCCAGCAGTTTCAACAGGGGGGGATACTACACCTACGAGCAGTACTTC
CASSFNRGGYYTYEQYF
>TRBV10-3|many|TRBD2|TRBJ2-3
TGTGCCATCAGTGAGTCGGGGGGTCTAGCGGGAGTAGGAGATACGCAGTATTTT
CAISESGGLAGVGDTQYF
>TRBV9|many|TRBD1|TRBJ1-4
TGTGCCAGCAGCTACGGGACAGAAAATGAAAAACTGTTTTTT
CASSYGTENEKLFF
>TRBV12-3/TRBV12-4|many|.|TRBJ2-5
TGTGCCAGCAGTTTTTCCGGCGCAGAGACCCAGTACTTC
CASSFSGAETQYF
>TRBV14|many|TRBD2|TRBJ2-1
TGTGCCAGCAGCCAAGAGAGGACTAGCGGGAGAGGGCAGTTCTTC
CASSQERTSGRGQFF
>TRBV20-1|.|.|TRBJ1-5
TGCAGTGCTAGTCGAGACATCCCCCGGGGGCAGCCCCAGCATTTT
CSASRDIPRGQPQHF
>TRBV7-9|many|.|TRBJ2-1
TGTGCCAGCAGCTTAGTTGATAGCTCCTACAATGAGCAGTTCTTC
CASSLVDSSYNEQFF
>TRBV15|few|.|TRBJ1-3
TGTGCCACCGGACAGGGAAACACCATATATTTT
CATGQGNTIYF
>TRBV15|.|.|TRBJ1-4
TGTGCCACCAGCAGGTTAGGTACGGCTAATGAAAAACTGTTTTTT
CATSRLGTANEKLFF
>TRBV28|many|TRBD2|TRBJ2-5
TGTGCCAGCAGCTTAAGGACTAGCGGCGGGGGGACCCAGTACTTC
CASSLRTSGGGTQYF
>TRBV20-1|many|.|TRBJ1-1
TGCAGTGCTCAGACCCTCATGAACACTGAAGCTTTCTTT
CSAQTLMNTEAFF
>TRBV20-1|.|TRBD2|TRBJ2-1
TGCAGTGCCGGACTAGCGGGGTACAATGAGCAGTTCTTC
CSAGLAGYNEQFF
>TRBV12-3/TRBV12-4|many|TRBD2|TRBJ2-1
TGTGCCAGCAGCTTGGGGCTAGCGGGAGGCAATGAGCAGTTCTTC
CASSLGLAGGNEQFF
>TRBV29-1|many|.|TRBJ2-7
TGCAGCGTTGAGGCCAGCTCCTACGAGCAGTACTTC
CSVEASSYEQYF
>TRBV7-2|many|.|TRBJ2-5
TGTGCCATCAAAACCCCGGGAGAGACCCAGTACTTC
CAIKTPGETQYF
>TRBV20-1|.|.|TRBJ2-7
TGCAGTGCTAAATTTTTGACCGAGCAGTACTTC
CSAKFLTEQYF
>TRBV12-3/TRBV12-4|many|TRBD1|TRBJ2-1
TGTGCCAGCAGAACCTCAAACAGGGGGTCGGATGAGCAGTTCTTC
CASRTSNRGSDEQFF
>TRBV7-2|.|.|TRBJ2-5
TGTGCCAGCAGCTCGTATGAATTGGAGACCCAGTACTTC
CASSSYELETQYF
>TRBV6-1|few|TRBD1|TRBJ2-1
TGTGCCAGCAGGATCAAATTAGGGGGCGCGAGATTCAATGAGCAGTTCTTC
CASRIKLGGARFNEQFF
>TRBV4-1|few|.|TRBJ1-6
TGCGCCAGCAGCCAAGGGGGGGGGAGCTCCTATAATTCACCCCTCCACTTT
CASSQGGGSSYNSPLHF
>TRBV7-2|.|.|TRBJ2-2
TGTGCCAGCAGCTTATGGCTAGCCCGCGGGGAGCTGTTTTTT
CASSLWLARGELFF
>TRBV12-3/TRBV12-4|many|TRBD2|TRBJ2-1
TGTGCCAGCAGTACCCCGCTAGCGGGACCGACCTACAATGAGCAGTTCTTC
CASSTPLAGPTYNEQFF
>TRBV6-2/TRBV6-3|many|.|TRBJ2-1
TGTGCCAGCAGTTACGGCCCTAGACTCTCAGGGGTCTACAATGAGCAGTTCTTC
CASSYGPRLSGVYNEQFF
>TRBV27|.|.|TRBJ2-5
TGTGCCAGCAGTTTACGCGCGACCCAGTACTTC
CASSLRATQYF
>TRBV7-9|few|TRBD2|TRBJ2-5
TGTGCCAGCAGCTTAGCGCCGGGACTAGCAGTCCAAGAGACCCAGTACTTC
CASSLAPGLAVQETQYF
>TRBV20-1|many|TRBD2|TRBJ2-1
TGCAGTGCTAGCCGGGGACTAGGTGTAGGGCAGTTCTTC
CSASRGLGVGQFF
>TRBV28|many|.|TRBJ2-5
TGTGCCAGCAGTAAAAACCGGGACAACGGCTTGCAAGAGACCCAGTACTTC
CASSKNRDNGLQETQYF
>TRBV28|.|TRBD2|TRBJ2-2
TGTGCCAGCCGCGGGGGTCCCGGGGAGCTGTTTTTT
CASRGGPGELFF
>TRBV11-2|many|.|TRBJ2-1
TGTGCCAGCAGCAGATTCCAGGGCACGCAGTTCTTC
CASSRFQGTQFF
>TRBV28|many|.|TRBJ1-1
TGTGCCAGCAGTTTCGGGCGGATGAACACTGAAGCTTTCTTT
CASSFGRMNTEAFF
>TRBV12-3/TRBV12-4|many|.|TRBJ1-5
TGTGCCAGCAGCGGGACAACTAGTAGGCAGCCCCAGCATTTT
CASSGTTSRQPQHF